One sample yielded the 16 T cell receptor beta chains listed below, sequenced in a study of T cells in narcolepsy. TCRdb keeps only in-frame clones here, not all; method: immunoSEQ multiplex PCR. This table holds around 33,000 clones, roughly four fifths found once. The sample taken for sequencing was CD45RA- memory CD4+ T cells from PBMCs. The receptors come from a human donor with narcolepsy.

The CDR3 nucleotides read TGTGCCAGCAGCCAAGATAATGATTTAGGGCGGGGGGGCCCCCCAGATACGCAGTATTTT. Residues: CASSQDNDLGRGGPPDTQYF. The V gene is TRBV4-2, the J gene TRBJ2-3; 9 positions match TRBD2. Germline assignment: CDR1 LGHNA and CDR2 YNFKEQ. J gave up 4 bases and V 0 bases, and 17 bases lay outside the gene matches. This CDR3 comprises 20 residues.

The gene calls are TRBV7-9 and TRBJ2-3; D perhaps matches TRBD2 (5 bases). In germline, CDR1 is SEHNR, CDR2 FQNEAQ (reference sequence). The CDR3 runs to 16 residues. V lost 1 base, J lost 3 bases, and 14 bases lay in between. This CDR3 reads CASSLGGRGLTDTQYF. The DNA of the CDR3 is TGTGCCAGCAGCTTAGGAGGGCGCGGGTTGACAGATACGCAGTATTTT.

DNA of the CDR3: TGCAGCGTTGGATCTTACCGACAAGAGACCCAGTACTTC. This encodes CSVGSYRQETQYF. This chain uses TRBV29-1 with TRBJ2-5, with D hard to call. The germline V gene has CDR1 SQVTM and CDR2 ANQGSEA. The CDR3 covers 13 residues. V was trimmed by 4 bases and J by 2 bases, leaving 11 bases between them.

The count of this clone is one. This chain uses TRBV6-1 with TRBJ1-2, with D tentatively TRBD1 (6 bases). The CDR3 covers 13 residues. Germline V lookup: CDR1 MNHNS, CDR2 SASEGT. V dropped 4 bases and J dropped 0 bases, with 6 bases sitting between them. This chain's CDR3 is CASSGQANYGYTF. The CDR3 nucleotides read TGTGCCAGCAGTGGACAGGCTAACTATGGCTACACCTTC.

The CDR3 is CASTRTGVGEKLFF. The CDR3 coding sequence is TGTGCCAGTACCAGGACAGGGGTCGGTGAAAAACTGTTTTTT. The chain combines TRBV19 with TRBJ1-4; the match to TRBD1 covers 9 bases. Germline lookup yields CDR1 LNHDA and CDR2 SQIVND (reference sequence). The CDR3 has 14 amino acids. V was clipped by 7 bases and J by 7 bases; unmatched bases: 7.

This clone was seen more than once but under ten times. V usage is TRBV5-6 and J usage is TRBJ2-7; D remains ambiguous. V was pared by 4 bases and J by 4 bases, with 9 bases between. Germline V gene data show CDR1 as SGHDT and CDR2 as YYEEEE. The CDR3 has 12 amino acids. Here the CDR3 reads CASSTTTYEQYF. For the CDR3, the DNA is TGTGCCAGCAGCACGACAACTTACGAGCAGTACTTC.

V usage is TRBV15 and J usage is TRBJ2-2, with D unresolved. This CDR3 comprises 13 residues. Trimming pared 3 bases from V and 0 bases from J, leaving 2 bases between. The germline V gene encodes CDR1 LNHNV and CDR2 YYDKDF (reference sequence). CDR3 region: CATSSANTGELFF. The CDR3, as DNA: TGTGCCACCAGCAGCGCGAACACCGGGGAGCTGTTTTTT.

Points on this clone: The same CDR3 can be traced to other DNA sequences in this sample. V gene TRBV5-1 combines with J gene TRBJ2-7, with D perhaps matching TRBD1 or TRBD2 (5 bases each). This CDR3 spans 19 amino acids. Deletions cut 1 base from V and 0 bases from J, with 23 bases between. Germline CDR1 and CDR2: SGHRS and YFSETQ. The CDR3: CASSLRTSVGPASSYEQYF. The CDR3 region has the DNA TGCGCCAGCAGCTTGAGGACCTCGGTGGGACCAGCGAGCTCCTACGAGCAGTACTTC. Full variable domain (missing parts from reference TRBV5-1 and TRBJ2-7): KAGVTQTPRYLIKTRGQQVTLSCSPISGHRSVSWYQQTPGQGLQFLFEYFSETQRNKGNFPGRFSGRQFSNSRSEMNVSTLELGDSALYLCASSLRTSVGPASSYEQYFGPGTRLTVT.

A word on this clone: Other nucleotide sequences from this sample produce the same CDR3. The chain couples TRBV6-6 to TRBJ2-7; D gene ambiguous. This CDR3 is built from 8 residues. V was clipped by 11 bases and J by 9 bases, with 8 bases between them. Germline V lookup: CDR1 MNHNY, CDR2 SVGAGI (reference sequence). CDR3 residues: CAPPWQYF. The CDR3 region has the DNA TGTGCCCCCCCATGGCAGTACTTC.

This rearrangement joins TRBV13 to TRBJ1-1; D not resolved. With 5 bases removed from V and 0 bases from J, the gap between germline ends came to 10 bases. The germline V gene encodes CDR1 PRHDT and CDR2 FYEKMQ (reference sequence). This CDR3 spans 14 amino acids. The CDR3 DNA follows: TGTGCCAGCAGCAAATCCCAGGTGAACACTGAAGCTTTCTTT. This encodes CASSKSQVNTEAFF.

CDR3 nucleotides: TGTGCCAGCAGCTCCGGGCGGGGCGGCACCTATGGCTACACCTTC. Protein sequence: CASSSGRGGTYGYTF. The chain couples TRBV7-2 to TRBJ1-2; D might be TRBD1 (5 bases). The CDR3 runs 15 residues. The ends were cut back, 4 bases at V and 4 bases at J, with 16 bases in the middle. Germline V gene lookup returns CDR1 SGHTA and CDR2 FQGNSA.

V is TRBV6-5 and J is TRBJ2-7, with 9 nucleotides matching TRBD1. Germline trimming cut 1 base from V and 4 bases from J; bases unmatched to any gene: 2. This CDR3 contains 14 residues. In germline, CDR1 is MNHEY, CDR2 SVGAGI. CDR3 amino acids: CASSYLTGGYEQYF. The CDR3 bases are TGTGCCAGCAGTTACTTGACAGGGGGTTACGAGCAGTACTTC.

The chain combines TRBV19 with TRBJ2-1; tentatively, D is TRBD1 or TRBD2 (9 bases each). Germline V gene lookup returns CDR1 LNHDA and CDR2 SQIVND (reference sequence). Between the trimmed V and J ends, which lost 3 bases and 7 bases, there was a span of 16 bases. The CDR3 sequence is 15 residues long. The CDR3 sequence is CASSISGGTGNEQFF. CDR3 nucleotides: TGTGCCAGTAGTATCAGCGGGGGGACAGGGAATGAGCAGTTCTTC.

V and J are TRBV14 and TRBJ1-3; weak D call: TRBD1 (5 bases). Germline-derived CDR1 and CDR2 are SGHDN and FVKESK. Trimming cost V 6 bases and J 0 bases, with 12 bases left between them. This CDR3 spans 15 amino acids. The CDR3 nucleotides are TGTGCCAGCAGTAACAGGACGAGCTCTGGAAACACCATATATTTT. It encodes CASSNRTSSGNTIYF.

The chain combines TRBV11-3 with TRBJ1-1; TRBD1 matches at 10 bases. Germline lookup yields CDR1 SGHNT and CDR2 YENEEA. The CDR3 runs 14 residues. The V and J ends lost 7 bases and 0 bases, in that order; junction bases with no gene match: 2. The CDR3 spells CASKDRGVNTEAFF. In DNA form, the CDR3 reads TGTGCCAGCAAGGACAGGGGGGTGAACACTGAAGCTTTCTTT.

The rearrangement joins TRBV6-5 to TRBJ2-1; D is possibly TRBD1 (6 bases). Trimming left V 2 bases short and J 12 bases short, with 20 bases between. The germline gives CDR1 MNHEY, CDR2 SVGAGI. The CDR3 covers 15 residues. The CDR3 DNA sequence: TGTGCCAGCAGTTACGGTGGTGCGAGGGGGAAGGGGCAGTTCTTC. Encoded protein: CASSYGGARGKGQFF.